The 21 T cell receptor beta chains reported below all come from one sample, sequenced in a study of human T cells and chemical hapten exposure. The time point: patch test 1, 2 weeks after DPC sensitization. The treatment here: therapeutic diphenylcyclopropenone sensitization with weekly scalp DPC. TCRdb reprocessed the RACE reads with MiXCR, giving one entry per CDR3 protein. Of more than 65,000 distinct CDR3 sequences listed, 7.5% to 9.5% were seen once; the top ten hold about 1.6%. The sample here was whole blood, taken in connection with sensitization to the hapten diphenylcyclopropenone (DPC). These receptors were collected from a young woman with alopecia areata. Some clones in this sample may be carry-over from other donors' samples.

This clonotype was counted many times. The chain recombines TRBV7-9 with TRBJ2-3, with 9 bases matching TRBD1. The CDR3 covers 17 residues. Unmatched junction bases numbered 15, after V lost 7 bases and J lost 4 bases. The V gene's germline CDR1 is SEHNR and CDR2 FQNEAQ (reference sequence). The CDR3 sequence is CASTPLSNRGLSDTQYF. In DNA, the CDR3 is TGTGCCAGCACCCCCCTCTCGAACAGGGGGCTCTCAGATACGCAGTATTTT.

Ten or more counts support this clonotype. The CDR3 protein is CASSRRLAGGVYEQYF. CDR3 nucleotide sequence: TGTGCCAGCAGTCGTAGACTAGCGGGGGGGGTGTACGAGCAGTACTTC. This sequence joins TRBV12-3 or TRBV12-4 and TRBJ2-7; 14 bases map to TRBD2. The CDR3 runs to 16 residues. With 5 bases clipped from V and 4 bases from J, the junction kept 7 bases outside the gene matches.

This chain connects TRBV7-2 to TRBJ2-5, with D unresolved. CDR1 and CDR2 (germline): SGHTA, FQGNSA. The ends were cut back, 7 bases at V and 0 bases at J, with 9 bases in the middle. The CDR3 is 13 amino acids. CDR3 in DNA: TGTGCCAGCACCGTGCTGTACCAAGAGACCCAGTACTTC. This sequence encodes CASTVLYQETQYF.

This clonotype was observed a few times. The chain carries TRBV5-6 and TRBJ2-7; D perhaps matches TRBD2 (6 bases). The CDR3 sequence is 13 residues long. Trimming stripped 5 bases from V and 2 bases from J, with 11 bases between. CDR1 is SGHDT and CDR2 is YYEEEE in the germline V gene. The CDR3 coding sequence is TGTGCCAGCAGGGGCCCGGGGGCCTACGAGCAGTACTTC. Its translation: CASRGPGAYEQYF.

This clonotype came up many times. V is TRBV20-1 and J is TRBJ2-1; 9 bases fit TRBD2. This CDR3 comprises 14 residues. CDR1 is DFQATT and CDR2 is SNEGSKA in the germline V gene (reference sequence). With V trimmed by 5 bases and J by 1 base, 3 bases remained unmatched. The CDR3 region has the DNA TGCAGTGCTCCGACTAGCGGATCCTACAATGAGCAGTTCTTC. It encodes CSAPTSGSYNEQFF.

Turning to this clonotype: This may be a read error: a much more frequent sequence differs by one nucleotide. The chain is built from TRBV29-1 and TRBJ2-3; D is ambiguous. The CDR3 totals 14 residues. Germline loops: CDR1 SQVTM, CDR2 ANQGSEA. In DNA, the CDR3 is TGCAGCGGGCGAGGAAGAGGATCTACAGATACGCAGTTTTTT. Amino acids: CSGRGRGSTDTQFF.

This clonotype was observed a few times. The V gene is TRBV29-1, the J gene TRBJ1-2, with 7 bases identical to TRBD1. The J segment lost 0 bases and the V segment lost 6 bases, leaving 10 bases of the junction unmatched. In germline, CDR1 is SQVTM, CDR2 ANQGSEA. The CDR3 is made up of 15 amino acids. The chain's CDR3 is CSVHNRTGSNYGYTF. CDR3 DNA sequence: TGCAGCGTCCATAACAGGACAGGCTCTAACTATGGCTACACCTTC. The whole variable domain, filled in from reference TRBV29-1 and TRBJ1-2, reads SAVISQKPSRDICQRGTSLTIQCQVDSQVTMMFWYRQQPGQSLTLIATANQGSEATYESGFVIDKFPISRPNLTFSTLTVSNMSPEDSSIYLCSVHNRTGSNYGYTFGSGTRLTVV.

This chain's CDR3 is CATSGQGYNQPQHF. The CDR3 DNA reads as TGTGCCACCAGTGGTCAAGGGTACAATCAGCCCCAGCATTTT. The chain carries TRBV24-1 and TRBJ1-5; D unresolved. V lost 5 bases, J lost 3 bases, and 10 bases lay in between. CDR1 and CDR2 (germline): KGHDR, SFDVKD. The CDR3 has 14 residues.

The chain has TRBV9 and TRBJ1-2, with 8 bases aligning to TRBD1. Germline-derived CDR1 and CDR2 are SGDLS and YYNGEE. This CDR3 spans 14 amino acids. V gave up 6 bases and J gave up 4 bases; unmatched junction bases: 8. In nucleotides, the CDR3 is TGTGCCAGCAACGGACAGGGAGAAACCTATGGCTACACCTTC. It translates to CASNGQGETYGYTF.

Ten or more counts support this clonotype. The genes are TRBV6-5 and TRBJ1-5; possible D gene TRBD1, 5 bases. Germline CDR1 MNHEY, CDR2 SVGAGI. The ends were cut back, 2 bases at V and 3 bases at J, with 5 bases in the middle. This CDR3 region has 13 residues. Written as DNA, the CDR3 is TGTGCCAGCAGTTACGGGGCCAATCAGCCCCAGCATTTT. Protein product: CASSYGANQPQHF.

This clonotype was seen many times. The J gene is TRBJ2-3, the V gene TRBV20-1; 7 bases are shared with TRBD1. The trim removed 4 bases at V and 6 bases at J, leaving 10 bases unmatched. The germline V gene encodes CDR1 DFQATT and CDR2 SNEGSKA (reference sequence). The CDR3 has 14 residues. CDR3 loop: CSATPGQEPDTQYF. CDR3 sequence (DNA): TGCAGTGCTACCCCAGGACAGGAGCCGGATACGCAGTATTTT.

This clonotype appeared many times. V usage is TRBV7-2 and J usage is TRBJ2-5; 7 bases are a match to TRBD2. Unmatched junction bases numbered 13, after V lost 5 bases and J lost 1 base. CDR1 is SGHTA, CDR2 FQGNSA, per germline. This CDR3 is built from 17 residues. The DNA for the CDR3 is TGTGCCAGCAGCCGCACGGGGCGGGGGAGCCTCCAAGAGACCCAGTACTTC. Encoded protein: CASSRTGRGSLQETQYF. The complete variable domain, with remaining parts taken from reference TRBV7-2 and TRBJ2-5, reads GAGVSQSPSNKVTEKGKDVELRCDPISGHTALYWYRQSLGQGLEFLIYFQGNSAPDKSGLPSDRFSAERTGGSVSTLTIQRTQQEDSAVYLCASSRTGRGSLQETQYFGPGTRLLVL.

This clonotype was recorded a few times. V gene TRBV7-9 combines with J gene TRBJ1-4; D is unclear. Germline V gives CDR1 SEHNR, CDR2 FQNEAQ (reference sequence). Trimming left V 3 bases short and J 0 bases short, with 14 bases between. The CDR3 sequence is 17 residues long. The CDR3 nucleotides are TGTGCCAGCAGCTTTCCGGCAGCATTTGCAACTAATGAAAAACTGTTTTTT. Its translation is CASSFPAAFATNEKLFF.

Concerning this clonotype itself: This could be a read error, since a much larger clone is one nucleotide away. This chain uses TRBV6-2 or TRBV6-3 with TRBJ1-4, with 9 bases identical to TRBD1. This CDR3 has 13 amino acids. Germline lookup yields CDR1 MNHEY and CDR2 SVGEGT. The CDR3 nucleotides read TGTGTCAGTCTACAGGGGGCGGAGGGGAAACTGTTTTTT. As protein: CVSLQGAEGKLFF.

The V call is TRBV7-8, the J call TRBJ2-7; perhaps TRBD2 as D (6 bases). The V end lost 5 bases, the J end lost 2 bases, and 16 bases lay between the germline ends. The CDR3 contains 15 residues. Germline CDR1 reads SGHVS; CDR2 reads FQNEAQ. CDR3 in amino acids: CASSGGRQQTYEQYF. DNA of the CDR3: TGTGCCAGCAGCGGGGGGAGACAGCAAACCTACGAGCAGTACTTC.

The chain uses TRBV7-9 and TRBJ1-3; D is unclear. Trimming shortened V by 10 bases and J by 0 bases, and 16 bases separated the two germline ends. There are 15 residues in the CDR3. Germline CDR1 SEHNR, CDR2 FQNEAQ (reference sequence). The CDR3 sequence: CATLPGASSGNTIYF. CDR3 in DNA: TGTGCCACCCTCCCGGGAGCTAGCTCTGGAAACACCATATATTTT.

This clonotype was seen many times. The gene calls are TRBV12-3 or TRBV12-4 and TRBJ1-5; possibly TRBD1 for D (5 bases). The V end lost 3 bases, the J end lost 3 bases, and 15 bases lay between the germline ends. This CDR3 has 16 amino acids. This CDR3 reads CASSFLSVQANQPQHF. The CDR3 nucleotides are TGTGCCAGCAGTTTTCTTTCGGTACAGGCCAATCAGCCCCAGCATTTT.

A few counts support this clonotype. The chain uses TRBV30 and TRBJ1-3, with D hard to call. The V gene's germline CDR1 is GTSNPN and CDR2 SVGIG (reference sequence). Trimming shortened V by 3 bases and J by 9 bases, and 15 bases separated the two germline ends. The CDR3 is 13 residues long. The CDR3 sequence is CAWSGPGVGTIYF. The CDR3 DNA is TGTGCCTGGAGCGGGCCAGGAGTCGGCACCATATATTTT.

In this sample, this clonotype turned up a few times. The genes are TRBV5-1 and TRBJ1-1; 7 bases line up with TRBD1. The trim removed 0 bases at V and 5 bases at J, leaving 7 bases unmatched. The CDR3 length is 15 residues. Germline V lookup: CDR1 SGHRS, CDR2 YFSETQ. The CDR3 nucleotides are TGCGCCAGCAGCTTGGTCTCGACAGGGAGTACTGAAGCTTTCTTT. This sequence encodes CASSLVSTGSTEAFF.

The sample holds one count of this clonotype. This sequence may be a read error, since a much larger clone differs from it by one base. CDR3 protein: CASSQGQGNAPLHF. In DNA form, the CDR3 reads TGTGCCAGCAGCCAGGGACAGGGAAATGCACCCCTCCACTTT. This chain uses TRBV7-8 with TRBJ1-6; 9 bases agree with TRBD1. The CDR3 sequence is 14 residues long. Germline assignment: CDR1 SGHVS and CDR2 FQNEAQ. V dropped 5 bases and J dropped 11; count of bases not matched to a gene: 7. The full variable domain, with the rest looked up from reference TRBV7-8 and TRBJ1-6, is GAGVSQSPRYKVAKRGQDVALRCDPISGHVSLFWYQQALGQGPEFLTYFQNEAQLDKSGLPSDRFFAERPEGSVSTLKIQRTQQEDSAVYLCASSQGQGNAPLHFGNGTRLTVT.

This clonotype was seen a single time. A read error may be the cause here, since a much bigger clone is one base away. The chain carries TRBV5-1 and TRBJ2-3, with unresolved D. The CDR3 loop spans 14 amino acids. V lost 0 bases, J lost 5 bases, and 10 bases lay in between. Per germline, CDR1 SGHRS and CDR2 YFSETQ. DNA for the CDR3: TGCGCCAGCAGCTTGGCGGTGGATCAAGATACGCAGTATTTT. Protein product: CASSLAVDQDTQYF.